The clone carrying this TCR beta chain was seen only a few times. Each CDR3 protein gets one entry after TCRdb re-called the RT-PCR reads with MiXCR. This table has hundreds of thousands of distinct CDR3 sequences, approximately 16% appearing once. The sample belongs to a study of patients and donors after allogeneic stem cell transplantation. Between the trimmed V and J ends, which lost 5 bases and 3 bases, there was a span of 10 bases. This CDR3 is 13 amino acids long. The germline V gene has CDR1 LGHDT and CDR2 YNNKEL (reference sequence). Source material: blood, either unsorted or a sorted T cell fraction (not recorded which). This clonotype originated in a human donor who was either an allogeneic HSCT recipient or a stem cell or donor lymphocyte infusion donor (not recorded which). It is not recorded whose cells these are; they may come from a transplant donor. This chain links TRBV3-1 with TRBJ1-2, with a tentative D call TRBD1 (6 bases). CDR3 coding DNA: TGTGCCAGCAGCGCAGGGGTTTACTATGGCTACACCTTC. This gives the protein CASSAGVYYGYTF.